This T cell receptor (beta chain) was sequenced for a study of cytomegalovirus exposure and HLA in healthy donors. Findings and limits, study-wide: Testing in vitro showed a few CMV-associated chains specific for CMV antigens. An analysis that came later showed most CMV-associated TCR beta chains appearing HLA-restricted.

As concerns this clone: What it recognizes is unknown.

V dropped 0 bases and J dropped 7; count of bases not matched to a gene: 7. Germline V CDR1 and CDR2: SGHKS, YYEKEE (reference sequence). CDR3 size: 17 residues. In the PCR, 60 Vbeta and 13 Jbeta primers were used. Here immunoSEQ multiplex PCR was the method, and the copy in TCRdb shows in-frame clones only, minus some. The sample has about 190,000 clones, 85% seen once. The donors were healthy bone marrow donors. The chain is built from TRBV5-5 and TRBJ2-2, with 12 bases matching TRBD2. Input material: PBMCs. This receptor was identified in a boy between 2 and 10 years old in good health and CMV-seronegative. The CDR3 is CASSLAIASGGDGELFF. CDR3 in DNA: TGTGCCAGCAGCTTGGCCATCGCTAGCGGGGGGGACGGGGAGCTGTTTTTT.